One sample yielded the 9 T cell receptor beta chains listed below, sequenced in a study of CD8 T cells in Susac syndrome (dated by TCRdb to the late 2010s). Library prep was done by the immunoSEQ multiplex PCR assay. RNA was extracted with the RNeasy kit and roughly 0.45 to 1 ug was reverse transcribed using random hexamers. TCRdb applied fastp at Q25 and MiXCR to the public reads, then kept only in-frame beta chains. Under each unique CDR3 protein, matching rows form one entry showing the most common genes and DNA. Recorded for this sample are approximately 100,000 distinct CDR3 sequences; 85% to 95% of them occurred a single time. The top ten clonotypes cover around 0.12% of the sample. The sequencing sample was made of CD8+ T cells from PBMCs. Receptor source: a human donor in good health.

The chain is built from TRBV3-1 and TRBJ2-1; TRBD1 might be the D (6 bases). V lost 4 bases and J lost 7, with 11 bases in between. Germline V gives CDR1 LGHDT, CDR2 YNNKEL (reference sequence). This CDR3 comprises 13 residues. The CDR3 reads CASSRGHWNEQFF. In DNA, the CDR3 is TGTGCCAGCAGCCGGGGACATTGGAATGAGCAGTTCTTC.

This clonotype was recorded only once. V gene TRBV20-1 combines with J gene TRBJ2-7; a possible D gene is TRBD2 (5 bases). Trimming removed 6 bases from V and 2 bases from J, with 17 bases in between. Germline CDR1 DFQATT, CDR2 SNEGSKA (reference sequence). The CDR3 contains 14 residues. Written as DNA, the CDR3 is TGCAGTGCACCCCTCGCGGGTGCGACCTACGAGCAGTACTTC. Translated, it gives CSAPLAGATYEQYF.

The chain recombines TRBV20-1 with TRBJ1-5; D possibly corresponds to TRBD1 (5 bases). V was clipped by 4 bases and J by 2 bases, with 18 bases between them. Germline CDR1 and CDR2: DFQATT and SNEGSKA (reference sequence). This CDR3 contains 16 residues. CDR3 sequence: CSATVGGAGGNQPQHF. CDR3 bases: TGCAGTGCTACAGTTGGAGGGGCAGGAGGCAATCAGCCCCAGCATTTT.

The rearrangement uses TRBV7-2 and TRBJ1-3; D is unresolved. V was trimmed by 0 bases and J by 1 base, leaving 10 bases between them. CDR1 is SGHTA, CDR2 FQGNSA, per germline. This CDR3 is built from 16 residues. CDR3 in DNA: TGTGCCAGCAGCTTAGCGTTGTTTAATTCTGGAAACACCATATATTTT. Amino acids: CASSLALFNSGNTIYF.

The gene calls are TRBV2 and TRBJ1-2, with 10 nucleotides matching TRBD1. In germline, CDR1 is SNHLY, CDR2 FYNNEI. V shed 6 bases and J 1 base; nucleotides not matched to a gene: 8. The CDR3 loop spans 16 amino acids. CDR3 amino acids: CASSRDRGRFNYGYTF. CDR3 bases: TGTGCCAGCAGCCGGGACAGGGGCCGGTTTAACTATGGCTACACCTTC.

This chain links TRBV12-3 or TRBV12-4 with TRBJ2-5; D is perhaps TRBD2 (6 bases). The CDR3 is made up of 16 amino acids. V dropped 2 bases and J dropped 5 bases, with 18 bases sitting between them. The CDR3 spells CASSLQGVLGRETQYF. DNA for the CDR3: TGTGCCAGCAGTTTACAGGGCGTCCTGGGGAGGGAGACCCAGTACTTC.

The chain links TRBV20-1 to TRBJ2-7; 7 positions match TRBD1. J lost 0 bases, V lost 6 bases, and 5 bases had no gene match. Germline lookup yields CDR1 DFQATT and CDR2 SNEGSKA (reference sequence). CDR3 length: 13 amino acids. The CDR3 loop reads CSAGDRASYEQYF. The CDR3 coding sequence is TGCAGTGCCGGAGACAGGGCCTCCTACGAGCAGTACTTC.

The V gene is TRBV12-3 or TRBV12-4, the J gene TRBJ1-1; a possible D gene is TRBD1 (5 bases). Trimming removed 6 bases at V and 7 bases at J, with 27 bases between. The CDR3 is 17 residues long. The CDR3 nucleotides read TGTGCCAGCAGACCTGCGGGGGGAGGCATGGGGATGGTTGAAGCTTTCTTT. This gives the protein CASRPAGGGMGMVEAFF.

This clonotype appeared a single time. This sequence joins TRBV19 and TRBJ2-1, with unresolved D. Trimming pared 4 bases from V and 0 bases from J, leaving 10 bases between. The V gene's germline CDR1 is LNHDA and CDR2 SQIVND (reference sequence). There are 15 residues in the CDR3. The CDR3 spells CASSRAASSYNEQFF. Written as DNA, the CDR3 is TGTGCCAGTAGTAGGGCCGCCAGCTCCTACAATGAGCAGTTCTTC.